The clone carrying this TCR beta chain has just one count. The treatment here: randomized to nivolumab then ipilimumab (arm A) or the reverse (arm B). Method: immunoSEQ multiplex PCR; TCRdb's copy keeps in-frame clones and lacks some. The sample has tens of thousands of clones, 84% seen once. The V segment lost 1 base and the J segment 6 bases; nucleotides outside the gene matches: 9. The CDR3 sequence is 16 residues long. Germline lookup yields CDR1 MGHRA and CDR2 YSYEKL. These data are taken from a study of sequential checkpoint blockade in melanoma. The chain has TRBV4-1 and TRBJ2-3; 8 nucleotides match TRBD2. The sequencing here drew on CD8+ T cells sorted from blood (inferred from file names), taken from a patient given nivolumab and ipilimumab in sequence. The receptor comes from a human donor with melanoma. DNA of the CDR3: TGCGCCAGCAGCCAAGCTGGGTTAGCGGGGAGGGATACGCAGTATTTT. Protein sequence: CASSQAGLAGRDTQYF.